This TCR beta chain was recorded in a study of OX40 agonist ivuxolimab in advanced cancers. Study-wide background: Ivuxolimab is a fully human IgG2 antibody that activates OX40 (CD134). Every 2 weeks, patients received ivuxolimab intravenously, dosed at 0.01 to 10 mg/kg.

The CDR3 runs 15 residues. Germline loops: CDR1 MNHNS, CDR2 SASEGT. V dropped 4 bases and J dropped 0 bases, with 12 bases sitting between them. Study results and limitations: In the expanded peripheral T cells, antigen specificity was never determined. At doses 0.1 to 3.0 mg/kg, CD4+ and CD8+ clones expanded.

A remark on this clone: Antigen unknown.

TCRdb's copy holds only in-frame clones and misses some; the assay was immunoSEQ multiplex PCR. Of more than 65,000 clones listed, around four fifths are singletons. Sequences were derived from CD4+ or CD8+ T cells sorted from blood, sampled in a trial of the OX40 agonist ivuxolimab. This rearrangement joins TRBV6-1 to TRBJ1-1; TRBD1 is a possible D gene (6 bases). The TCR comes from an adult with an advanced solid tumor such as melanoma, head and neck, liver or kidney cancer. The CDR3 sequence: CASSGAGVLNTEAFF. CDR3 sequence (DNA): TGTGCCAGCAGTGGGGCAGGGGTCCTGAACACTGAAGCTTTCTTT.